The 21 T cell receptor beta chains in this list originate from one sample, sequenced in a study of T-cell memory formation after mild COVID-19. TCRdb reprocessed the 5' RACE reads via MiXCR and lists one record per CDR3 protein. Of about 90,000 distinct CDR3 sequences listed, about 16% are singletons. The source material was PBMCs or a T cell subset sorted from them (not recorded which). These receptors came from a young man who had mild COVID-19 (a few samples of this study predate the infection). Cell type and time point are not known.

Only a few counts were recorded for this clonotype. This rearrangement joins TRBV12-3 or TRBV12-4 to TRBJ1-5; the D gene is possibly TRBD1 (6 bases). V was shortened by 4 bases and J by 4 bases, with 11 bases between the two germline ends. This CDR3 is 14 amino acids long. CDR3 coding DNA: TGTGCCAGCAGTTCCCTAACAGGGAATCAGCCCCAGCATTTT. Its translation is CASSSLTGNQPQHF.

The sample holds a few counts of this clonotype. The rearrangement links TRBV4-3 to TRBJ1-1, with D possibly matching TRBD1 (5 bases). The V and J ends lost 4 bases and 2 bases respectively, with 23 bases between them. Germline V gene data show CDR1 as LGHNA and CDR2 as YSLEER. The CDR3 loop spans 18 amino acids. CDR3 protein: CASSLTEQGLYFNTEAFF. In DNA, the CDR3 is TGCGCCAGCAGCCTTACCGAGCAGGGCCTATATTTTAACACTGAAGCTTTCTTT.

This clonotype was observed at least ten times. The rearrangement links TRBV24-1 to TRBJ2-5, with D possibly TRBD2 on 5 matching bases. In germline, CDR1 is KGHDR, CDR2 SFDVKD. V shed 3 bases and J shed 2 bases, with 12 bases lying between them. The CDR3 runs 15 residues. CDR3 sequence: CATSDPTGIQETQYF. The CDR3, as DNA: TGTGCCACCAGTGATCCCACGGGGATACAAGAGACCCAGTACTTC.

A few counts support this clonotype. The chain combines TRBV20-1 with TRBJ1-1; no clear D. CDR3 length equals 14 residues. From germline, CDR1 is DFQATT and CDR2 SNEGSKA (reference sequence). This CDR3 reads CSPLKGKRSTEAFF. In nucleotides, the CDR3 is TGCAGCCCTCTCAAGGGTAAACGGAGCACTGAAGCTTTCTTT.

In this sample, this clonotype turned up a few times. J is TRBJ2-1 and V is TRBV4-1, with D perhaps TRBD2 (5 bases). CDR3 length: 16 residues. Trimming stripped 1 base from V and 0 bases from J, with 10 bases between. Germline CDR1 is MGHRA and CDR2 is YSYEKL. CDR3 nucleotides: TGCGCCAGCAGCCAAGGGACTGGACCCTCCTACAATGAGCAGTTCTTC. Amino acids: CASSQGTGPSYNEQFF.

CDR3 DNA sequence: TGTGCCAGCAGTTTATCGTCCGACTACGAGCAGTACTTC. It yields the protein CASSLSSDYEQYF. The chain is built from TRBV27 and TRBJ2-7; D is unclear. The CDR3 contains 13 residues. Per the germline V gene, CDR1 is MNHEY and CDR2 is SMNVEV (reference sequence). V gave up 0 bases and J gave up 3 bases, with 6 bases separating them.

This clonotype was detected a few times. The J gene is TRBJ1-1, the V gene TRBV25-1, with D maybe TRBD1 (6 bases). This CDR3 comprises 12 residues. V shed 5 bases and J shed 7 bases, with 11 bases lying between them. Germline-derived CDR1 and CDR2 are MGHDK and SYGVNS. The CDR3 loop is CASSRGQIEAFF. CDR3 in DNA: TGTGCCAGCAGTCGCGGACAGATTGAAGCTTTCTTT. Full variable domain (missing parts from reference TRBV25-1 and TRBJ1-1): EADIYQTPRYLVIGTGKKITLECSQTMGHDKMYWYQQDPGMELHLIHYSYGVNSTEKGDLSSESTVSRIRTEHFPLTLESARPSHTSQYLCASSRGQIEAFFGQGTRLTVV.

This clonotype appeared a few times. The DNA of the CDR3 is TGTGCCAGCAGCCTGGGGCGGGGGGGCCATAATGAGCAGTTCTTC. This gives the protein CASSLGRGGHNEQFF. This sequence joins TRBV11-2 and TRBJ2-1; 9 bases fit TRBD2. The CDR3 has 15 residues. The junction had 9 bases not matched to a gene; V was cut back by 5 bases and J by 7 bases. CDR1 and CDR2 (germline): SGHAT, FQNNGV.

This clonotype was seen more than once but under ten times. This chain connects TRBV12-3 or TRBV12-4 to TRBJ2-2, with 8 positions matching TRBD2. V lost 5 bases, J lost 9 bases, and 5 bases stayed unmatched. CDR3 length: 13 residues. CDR3 sequence (DNA): TGTGCCAGCAGTCCGGGGGGGGGCCGGGAGCTGTTTTTT. It translates to CASSPGGGRELFF.

Many counts were recorded for this clonotype. The chain combines TRBV29-1 with TRBJ1-5; TRBD1 is a possible D gene (5 bases). Trimming took 3 bases from V and 7 from J, leaving 13 bases between them. Germline CDR1 SQVTM, CDR2 ANQGSEA. This CDR3 has 13 amino acids. The CDR3 sequence: CSVEVRENQPQHF. In DNA form, the CDR3 reads TGCAGCGTTGAGGTCAGGGAGAACCAGCCCCAGCATTTT.

The chain combines TRBV29-1 with TRBJ1-3; D unclear. This CDR3 is built from 14 residues. The V end lost 4 bases, the J end lost 4 bases, and 14 bases lay between the germline ends. From germline, CDR1 is SQVTM and CDR2 ANQGSEA. This CDR3 reads CSVVTGSDGNTIYF. In DNA form, the CDR3 reads TGCAGCGTTGTAACGGGTTCGGACGGAAACACCATATATTTT. Supplemented by reference TRBV29-1 and TRBJ1-3, the full variable domain reads SAVISQKPSRDICQRGTSLTIQCQVDSQVTMMFWYRQQPGQSLTLIATANQGSEATYESGFVIDKFPISRPNLTFSTLTVSNMSPEDSSIYLCSVVTGSDGNTIYFGEGSWLTVV.

This clonotype is judged medium-sized (0.01 to 0.1%). The genes are TRBV14 and TRBJ2-3, with D possibly being TRBD1 (6 bases). V lost 0 bases and J lost 5, with 9 bases in between. This CDR3 contains 14 residues. Germline values: CDR1 SGHDN, CDR2 FVKESK. CDR3 amino acids: CASSQDVQGDTQYF. CDR3 bases: TGTGCCAGCAGCCAAGACGTACAGGGAGATACGCAGTATTTT. Complete variable domain (other parts from reference TRBV14 and TRBJ2-3): EAGVTQFPSHSVIEKGQTVTLRCDPISGHDNLYWYRRVMGKEIKFLLHFVKESKQDESGMPNNRFLAERTGGTYSTLKVQPAELEDSGVYFCASSQDVQGDTQYFGPGTRLTVL.

The chain combines TRBV11-2 with TRBJ1-1; weak D call: TRBD1 (5 bases). The CDR3 length is 13 residues. The ends were cut back, 3 bases at V and 1 base at J, with 6 bases in the middle. Germline assignment: CDR1 SGHAT and CDR2 FQNNGV. The CDR3 nucleotides read TGTGCCAGCAGCTTGACAGCGAACACTGAAGCTTTCTTT. Its protein is CASSLTANTEAFF.

This clonotype occurred a few times. The chain employs TRBV7-2 and TRBJ1-5; D gene uncertain. CDR1 SGHTA and CDR2 FQGNSA come from the germline V gene. Trimming took 6 bases from V and 0 from J, leaving 6 bases between them. The CDR3 sequence is 13 residues long. For the CDR3, the DNA is TGTGCCAGCAGAGCCTATAGCAATCAGCCCCAGCATTTT. Its protein product is CASRAYSNQPQHF.

The CDR3 reads CASAWGYTYNEQFF. CDR3 nucleotides: TGTGCTAGTGCGTGGGGATACACCTACAATGAGCAGTTCTTC. The chain has TRBV12-5 and TRBJ2-1; D unclear. The CDR3 is 14 residues long. Trimming took off 7 bases at V and 2 bases at J, with 12 bases between the two ends. In germline, CDR1 is LGHNT, CDR2 FRNRAP.

This clonotype was counted a few times. The chain joins TRBV12-3 or TRBV12-4 to TRBJ2-7, with D perhaps TRBD1 (6 bases). V gave up 3 bases and J gave up 5 bases, with 14 bases separating them. The CDR3 is 14 amino acids. The CDR3: CASSFTVRGNEQYF. CDR3 DNA: TGTGCCAGCAGTTTTACAGTCAGGGGCAACGAGCAGTACTTC.

The chain joins TRBV11-2 to TRBJ2-2; D not certain. The CDR3 is made up of 14 amino acids. From germline, CDR1 is SGHAT and CDR2 FQNNGV. V lost 5 bases to trimming and J lost 3 bases, with 10 bases between them. The CDR3 spells CASSPPSDTGELFF. DNA for the CDR3: TGTGCCAGCAGCCCCCCGTCGGACACCGGGGAGCTGTTTTTT. The whole variable domain, filled in from reference TRBV11-2 and TRBJ2-2, reads EAGVAQSPRYKIIEKRQSVAFWCNPISGHATLYWYQQILGQGPKLLIQFQNNGVVDDSQLPKDRFSAERLKGVDSTLKIQPAKLEDSAVYLCASSPPSDTGELFFGEGSRLTVL.

This clonotype was observed at least ten times. This rearrangement joins TRBV29-1 to TRBJ2-1; D might be TRBD2 (6 bases). The CDR3 sequence is 17 residues long. Trimming removed 4 bases at V and 9 bases at J, with 28 bases between. CDR1 SQVTM and CDR2 ANQGSEA come from the germline V gene. The CDR3 region is CSVARVRLEWDNGEQFF. In nucleotides, the CDR3 is TGCAGCGTTGCGCGGGTCCGACTAGAATGGGATAACGGTGAGCAGTTCTTC.

This chain connects TRBV5-1 to TRBJ2-3; possibly TRBD2 for D (5 bases). Germline V gives CDR1 SGHRS, CDR2 YFSETQ. V lost 3 bases, J lost 4 bases, and 15 bases lay in between. The CDR3 length is 15 residues. CDR3 coding DNA: TGCGCCAGCAGCTCATCCTCAGCGGTCGCAGATACGCAGTATTTT. Its protein product is CASSSSSAVADTQYF.

The CDR3 nucleotides are TGTGCCAGCAGCTTAGGGATTTCCTTGCAGACCCATCGGGACATTCAGTACTTC. Protein: CASSLGISLQTHRDIQYF. The rearrangement uses TRBV7-9 and TRBJ2-4; no firm D call. Germline assignment: CDR1 SEHNR and CDR2 FQNEAQ (reference sequence). The CDR3 loop spans 18 amino acids. Between the trimmed V and J ends, which lost 1 base and 8 bases, there was a span of 24 bases.

This clonotype was observed a few times. The chain recombines TRBV4-1 with TRBJ2-1; 8 bases align to TRBD2. J gave up 9 bases and V 1 base, and 5 bases lay outside the gene matches. This CDR3 region has 14 residues. The germline V gene encodes CDR1 MGHRA and CDR2 YSYEKL. In nucleotides, the CDR3 is TGCGCCAGCAGCCAAGTGGAGGCGGGGGGTGAGCAGTTCTTC. This sequence encodes CASSQVEAGGEQFF.